This is a list of T cell receptor beta chains from one sample in a study of human T cells and chemical hapten exposure. Each CDR3 protein gets one entry after TCRdb re-called the RACE reads with MiXCR. This repertoire shows 80,000 to 100,000 distinct CDR3 sequences, around 11% found once; its top ten account for over 2%. The sequencing used whole blood, collected in connection with sensitization to the hapten diphenylcyclopropenone (DPC). The receptors were sampled from a woman in her forties with alopecia areata. Some clones in this sample may be carry-over from other donors' samples. Both conserved end residues are part of each CDR3. D genes are given only for firm matches. Where a row states a size, it is once, few, many or the class of an expanded clone; other rows omit it.

TRBJ2-7 TRBD2 many TRBV6-5 CASSTGGRTYEQYF TGTGCCAGCAGTACGGGGGGGCGCACCTACGAGCAGTACTTC
TRBJ1-1 NA NA TRBV20-1 CSAYGDTEAFF TGCAGTGCTTACGGGGACACTGAAGCTTTCTTT
TRBJ2-3 TRBD1 many TRBV7-9 CASSPQGDSDTQYF TGTGCCAGCAGCCCCCAGGGGGATTCAGATACGCAGTATTTT
TRBJ1-6 NA NA TRBV10-3 CAISTGREGSPLHF TGTGCCATCAGCACAGGGAGAGAGGGATCACCCCTCCACTTT
TRBJ1-5 NA NA TRBV18 CASSAGTPVSNQPQHF TGTGCCAGCTCAGCCGGGACACCAGTTAGCAATCAGCCCCAGCATTTT
TRBJ2-7 TRBD1 few TRBV20-1 CSTGQSFYEQYF TGCAGTACGGGACAGAGCTTCTACGAGCAGTACTTC
TRBJ2-7 NA NA TRBV6-5 CASSPTGAQYYEQYF TGTGCCAGCAGTCCAACAGGAGCCCAGTACTACGAGCAGTACTTC
TRBJ2-7 TRBD2 many TRBV2 CASSTETSGVYEQYF TGTGCCAGCAGTACCGAGACTAGCGGGGTCTACGAGCAGTACTTC
TRBJ1-5 NA many TRBV19 CASGTQPQHF TGTGCCAGTGGGACCCAGCCCCAGCATTTT
TRBJ2-3 NA many TRBV12-3/TRBV12-4 CASRLLGPSSTTDTQYF TGTGCCAGCAGGCTATTGGGGCCAAGCTCCACCACAGATACGCAGTATTTT
TRBJ2-6 NA few TRBV15 CATTSWGSGANVLTF TGTGCCACCACCTCCTGGGGGTCAGGGGCCAACGTCCTGACTTTC
TRBJ2-7 TRBD1 NA TRBV6-5 CASSYRGQSYEQYF TGTGCCAGCAGTTACCGGGGACAGTCCTACGAGCAGTACTTC
TRBJ2-6 NA NA TRBV20-1 CSAVIPSPGANVLTF TGCAGTGCCGTAATACCTAGCCCCGGGGCCAACGTCCTGACTTTC
TRBJ2-3 TRBD2 few TRBV24-1 CATSVEAGGNPDTQYF TGTGCCACCAGTGTCGAGGCGGGAGGGAATCCAGATACGCAGTATTTT
TRBJ2-5 TRBD2 NA TRBV12-3/TRBV12-4 CASSGLAEETQYF TGTGCCAGCAGCGGACTAGCAGAAGAGACCCAGTACTTC
TRBJ2-1 TRBD1 many TRBV5-4 CASSLWDREWNEQFF TGTGCCAGCAGCTTGTGGGACAGGGAATGGAACGAGCAGTTCTTC
TRBJ2-4 TRBD1 few TRBV19 CASSIGGQHLGNIQYF TGTGCCAGTAGTATTGGGGGACAGCACCTCGGAAACATTCAGTACTTC
TRBJ2-3 NA few TRBV5-1 CASSLVGRSADTQYF TGCGCCAGCAGCTTGGTAGGGAGGTCCGCAGATACGCAGTATTTT
TRBJ2-1 TRBD2 many TRBV6-2/TRBV6-3 CASSRLAGGSPSYNEQFF TGTGCCAGCAGTCGACTAGCGGGAGGCAGCCCTTCCTACAATGAGCAGTTCTTC
TRBJ2-7 NA NA TRBV30 CAWSVGQGSSYEQYF TGTGCCTGGAGTGTAGGGCAGGGAAGCTCCTACGAGCAGTACTTC
TRBJ2-2 NA NA TRBV7-2 CASRQDGTNTGELFF TGTGCCAGCAGACAGGACGGGACGAACACCGGGGAGCTGTTTTTT
TRBJ2-3 NA NA TRBV5-8 CASRLQGTDTQYF TGTGCCAGCAGGTTACAAGGCACAGATACGCAGTATTTT
TRBJ1-2 NA few TRBV5-6 CASNERGRRGYTF TGTGCCAGCAACGAAAGAGGGCGGCGAGGCTACACCTTC
TRBJ1-4 TRBD1 NA TRBV24-1 CATSEQGNEKLFF TGTGCCACCAGTGAACAGGGGAATGAAAAACTGTTTTTT
TRBJ2-4 NA few TRBV7-8 CASSLGLASPIQYF TGTGCCAGCAGCTTAGGGCTAGCCAGCCCCATTCAGTACTTC
TRBJ1-6 TRBD1 few TRBV5-4 CASSTFLTGARSPLHF TGTGCCAGCAGCACCTTTCTGACAGGGGCTCGGTCACCCCTCCACTTT
TRBJ2-7 NA NA TRBV6-2/TRBV6-3 CASSQIYEQYF TGTGCCAGCAGTCAGATTTACGAGCAGTACTTC
TRBJ1-5 NA few TRBV4-2 CASSPEVSLRQPQHF TGTGCCAGCAGCCCCGAGGTCAGTCTGAGGCAGCCCCAGCATTTT
TRBJ1-5 NA NA TRBV6-2/TRBV6-3 CATDQGTNQPQHF TGTGCCACCGATCAGGGGACCAATCAGCCCCAGCATTTT
TRBJ1-1 NA few TRBV10-3 CAIRTPAGNTEAFF TGTGCCATCAGAACCCCGGCGGGGAACACTGAAGCTTTCTTT
TRBJ1-1 NA NA TRBV12-3/TRBV12-4 CASSPDSDTEAFF TGTGCCAGCAGCCCGGACAGCGACACTGAAGCTTTCTTT
TRBJ2-2 NA NA TRBV7-6 CASSAVRPVNTGELFF TGTGCCAGCAGTGCAGTGAGGCCGGTGAACACCGGGGAGCTGTTTTTT
TRBJ2-7 NA once TRBV6-5 CASSYSMPVSYEQYF TGTGCCAGCAGTTACTCGATGCCAGTCTCCTACGAGCAGTACTTC